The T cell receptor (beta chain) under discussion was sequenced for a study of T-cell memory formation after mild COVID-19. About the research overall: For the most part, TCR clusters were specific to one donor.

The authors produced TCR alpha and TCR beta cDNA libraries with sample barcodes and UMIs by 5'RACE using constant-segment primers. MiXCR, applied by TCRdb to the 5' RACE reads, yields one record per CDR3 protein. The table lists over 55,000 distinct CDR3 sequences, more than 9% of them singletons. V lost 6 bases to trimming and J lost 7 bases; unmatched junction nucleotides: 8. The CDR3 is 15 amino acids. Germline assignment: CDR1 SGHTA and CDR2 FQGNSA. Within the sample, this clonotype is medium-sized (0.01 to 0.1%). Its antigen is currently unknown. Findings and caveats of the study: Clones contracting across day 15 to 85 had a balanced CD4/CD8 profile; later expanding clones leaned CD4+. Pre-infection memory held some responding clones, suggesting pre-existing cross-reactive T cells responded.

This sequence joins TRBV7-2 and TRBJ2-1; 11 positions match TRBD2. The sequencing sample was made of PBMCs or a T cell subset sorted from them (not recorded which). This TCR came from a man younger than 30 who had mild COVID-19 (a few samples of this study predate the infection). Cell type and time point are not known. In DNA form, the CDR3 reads TGTGCCAGCAGTTTCGGACTAGCGGGTGGGAATGAGCAGTTCTTC. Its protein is CASSFGLAGGNEQFF.